Listed below are T cell receptor beta chains from one sample, sequenced in a study of T-cell memory formation after mild COVID-19. TCRdb itself ran the 5' RACE reads through MiXCR, one entry per CDR3 protein. The sample consists of over 400,000 distinct CDR3 sequences, 23% of them appearing once. The sequenced sample consisted of PBMCs or a T cell subset sorted from them (not recorded which). Every receptor here comes from an adult woman who had mild COVID-19 (a few samples of this study predate the infection). Cell type and time point are not known. The conserved cysteine and the conserved F or W are not part of the CDR3 here. Where a row states a size, it is once, few, many or the class of an expanded clone; other rows omit it.

v_call	clone_size	cdr3_length	j_call	cdr3_aa
TRBV20-1	NA	11	TRBJ2-7	SARTHLGYEQY
TRBV2	few	11	TRBJ2-3	ATLAGTTDTQY
TRBV6-5	few	10	TRBJ1-2	ASRTTAYGYT
TRBV24-1	few	14	TRBJ2-1	ATSDPGAEAYNEQF
TRBV2	many	13	TRBJ2-3	ASSDGTSPTDTQY
TRBV24-1	NA	10	TRBJ1-2	ASSEGAEGYT
TRBV7-9	NA	12	TRBJ2-7	ASSASLSSYEQY
TRBV7-3	NA	14	TRBJ2-1	ASSSSGTSGNNEQF
TRBV6-4	NA	13	TRBJ2-1	ASSVLAGDVSEQF
TRBV12-3/TRBV12-4	few	12	TRBJ2-7	ASSPGGVSYEQY
TRBV19	NA	12	TRBJ1-2	ASSLRQGGYGYT
TRBV20-1	NA	11	TRBJ2-5	SASGTSWATQY
TRBV30	NA	12	TRBJ1-6	AWSWTGIGSPLH
TRBV18	few	13	TRBJ2-1	ASSPKQGAYNEQF
TRBV12-3/TRBV12-4	NA	13	TRBJ1-6	ASSRASSYNSPLH
TRBV7-9	NA	12	TRBJ1-2	ASSGQGPNYGYT
TRBV15	few	10	TRBJ2-1	ATSRENNEQF
TRBV11-2	NA	11	TRBJ2-5	ASSFSQRETQY
TRBV15	few	13	TRBJ2-3	ATSSRESGTDTQY
TRBV5-4	NA	15	TRBJ2-1	ASSLLKGLDLYNEQF
TRBV15	NA	9	TRBJ2-7	ATSNYREQY
TRBV28	few	13	TRBJ2-3	ASSFSLGGTDTQY
TRBV20-1	NA	10	TRBJ1-5	SASEEGLLQH
TRBV9	NA	13	TRBJ1-5	ASSASGGKGQPQH
TRBV27	NA	14	TRBJ1-5	ASSPWGTGINQPQH
TRBV29-1	few	10	TRBJ2-1	SVERGPVEQF
TRBV9	NA	10	TRBJ2-2	ASSVAYRELF
TRBV4-2	NA	13	TRBJ2-4	ASSQALGPQNIQY
TRBV5-5	many	11	TRBJ2-7	ASSRGLAYEQY
TRBV18	NA	11	TRBJ2-7	ASSPARTYEQY
TRBV7-9	few	14	TRBJ2-7	ASSPTPGRYSYEQY
TRBV20-1	few	14	TRBJ2-3	SARDLAGAITDTQY
TRBV12-3/TRBV12-4	NA	9	TRBJ1-1	ASNTGSEAF
TRBV5-1	NA	13	TRBJ2-3	ASSLPRGSTDTQY